This paragraph covers one T cell receptor beta chain sequence. The data were obtained in a study of PD-1 blockade in classical Hodgkin lymphoma. Trimming stripped 5 bases from V and 8 bases from J, with 7 bases between. There are 12 residues in the CDR3. Per germline, CDR1 LNHDA and CDR2 SQIVND (reference sequence). With no exception, relapse followed autologous stem cell transplantation in all patients, and brentuximab vedotin exposure varied. This table comes from immunoSEQ multiplex PCR, and its TCRdb copy is limited to in-frame clones, with some not included. The sample yields 8,500 to 14,000 clones, about 80% seen once.

This clonotype was obtained from a human donor with classical Hodgkin lymphoma. The source material was peripheral blood mononuclear cells (PBMCs), sampled at baseline. The rearrangement links TRBV19 to TRBJ1-6; the D gene is possibly TRBD1 (5 bases). The CDR3 DNA reads TGTGCCAGTAGTGGGGGTTATTCACCCCTCCACTTT. It translates to CASSGGYSPLHF.